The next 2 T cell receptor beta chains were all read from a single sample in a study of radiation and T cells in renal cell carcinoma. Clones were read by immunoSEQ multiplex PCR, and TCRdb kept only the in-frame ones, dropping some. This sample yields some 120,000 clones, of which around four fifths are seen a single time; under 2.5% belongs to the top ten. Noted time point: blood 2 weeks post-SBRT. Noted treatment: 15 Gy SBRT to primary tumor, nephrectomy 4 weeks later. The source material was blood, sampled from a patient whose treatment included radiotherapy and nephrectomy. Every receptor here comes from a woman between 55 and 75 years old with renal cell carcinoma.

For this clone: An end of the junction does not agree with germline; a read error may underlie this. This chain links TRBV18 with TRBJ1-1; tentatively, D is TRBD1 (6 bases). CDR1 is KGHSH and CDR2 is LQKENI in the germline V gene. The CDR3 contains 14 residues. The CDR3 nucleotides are TGTGCCAGCTCCCCGGGGGCGGGGCAAGAGGGGTCCCTCTTT. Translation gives CASSPGAGQEGSLF.

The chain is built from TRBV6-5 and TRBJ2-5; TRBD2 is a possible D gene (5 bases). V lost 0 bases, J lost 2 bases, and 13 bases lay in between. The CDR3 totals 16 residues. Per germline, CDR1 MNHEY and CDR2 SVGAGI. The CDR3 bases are TGTGCCAGCAGTTACTCCGGCAGGAGGCCACAAGAGACCCAGTACTTC. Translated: CASSYSGRRPQETQYF.